A single sample gave rise to the 9 T cell receptor beta chains below, sequenced in a study of tumor-infiltrating lymphocytes in primary liver carcinoma. Germline DNA was extracted alongside blood RNA, which was obtained from unsorted whole blood. With around 500 ng total RNA as template and a constant-region primer, TCR beta cDNA was made. Three-round nested multiplex PCR performed with slightly modified ARM-PCR produced the TCR beta libraries. Amplification in the first two PCR rounds was performed using TRBV1-TRBV30 forward primers and a C-beta reverse primer for roughly 10 cycles each. Each CDR3 protein is one row after TCRdb ran MiXCR on the multiplex PCR reads. The data show around 330,000 distinct CDR3 sequences, approximately 54% seen once. The sequenced sample was peripheral blood. These receptors were taken from a woman in her 30s with primary liver carcinoma and hepatitis B virus infection.

This clonotype was counted ten times or more. The CDR3 region is CSVDVQNTEAFF. The CDR3 coding sequence is TGCAGCGTTGACGTCCAGAACACTGAAGCTTTCTTT. The J gene is TRBJ1-1, the V gene TRBV29-1; D gene uncertain. Looked up from germline, CDR1 is SQVTM and CDR2 is ANQGSEA. The V gene lost 3 bases and the J gene lost 1 base, with 6 bases spanning the gap. There are 12 residues in the CDR3.

A single count supports this clonotype. The chain carries TRBV7-9 and TRBJ1-2, with D maybe TRBD1 (6 bases). Germline V lookup: CDR1 SEHNR, CDR2 FQNEAQ (reference sequence). CDR3 length equals 13 residues. The germline V and J ends were trimmed by 3 bases and 7 bases, with 12 bases remaining between them. The CDR3 here is CASSFVGGGGYTF. CDR3 DNA: TGTGCCAGCAGCTTCGTGGGAGGGGGTGGCTACACCTTC.

The CDR3 loop is CASSQSGQTSGMKQFF. CDR3 coding DNA: TGTGCCAGCAGCCAATCGGGACAGACTAGCGGAATGAAGCAGTTCTTC. The V and J genes are TRBV11-2 and TRBJ2-1; 9 nucleotides line up with TRBD2. J lost 11 bases, V lost 5 bases, and 16 bases had no gene match. The CDR3 is made up of 16 amino acids. From germline, CDR1 is SGHAT and CDR2 FQNNGV.

There are many counts of this clonotype. The chain employs TRBV10-2 and TRBJ1-6; D not certain. V lost 8 bases to trimming and J lost 7 bases, with 12 bases between them. CDR1 is WSHSY and CDR2 is SAAADI in the germline V gene. This CDR3 comprises 13 residues. The CDR3 coding sequence is TGCGCCAGCCGACCCCAACCCAATTCACCCCTCCACTTT. Translated: CASRPQPNSPLHF.

To note about this clonotype: A read error may produce the germline difference seen at one junction end. The chain links TRBV12-3 or TRBV12-4 to TRBJ1-5; 9 bases are shared with TRBD1. The CDR3 sequence is 15 residues long. The CDR3 DNA reads TGTGCCAGCAGCCTAGTACAGGGGGCAAATCGGCCCCAGCATTTT. This sequence encodes CASSLVQGANRPQHF.

V gene TRBV2 combines with J gene TRBJ2-4; 8 bases match TRBD2. The CDR3 is made up of 12 amino acids. V shed 9 bases and J 4 bases; nucleotides not matched to a gene: 2. Germline values: CDR1 SNHLY, CDR2 FYNNEI. In nucleotides, the CDR3 is TGTGCCAGAGGGACTAGTAAAAACATTCAGTACTTC. This encodes CARGTSKNIQYF.

About this clonotype: A single base separates this from a much larger clone, so it may be a read error. The chain recombines TRBV29-1 with TRBJ2-3; D may correspond to TRBD1 or TRBD2 (5 bases each). CDR3 length: 13 amino acids. Per the germline V gene, CDR1 is SQVTM and CDR2 is ANQGSEA. Trimming removed 5 bases from V and 0 bases from J, with 9 bases in between. The CDR3, as DNA: TGCAGCGTTACGGGACCTAGCACAGATACGCAGTATTTT. This gives the protein CSVTGPSTDTQYF.

Turning to this clonotype: The junction departs from the called germline gene at one end, perhaps through a read error. The rearrangement joins TRBV14 to TRBJ1-1; 8 nucleotides agree with TRBD1. The CDR3 sequence is 14 residues long. Germline values: CDR1 SGHDN, CDR2 FVKESK. The CDR3 loop is CASSQDLGQGEGFF. The DNA for the CDR3 is TGTGCCAGCAGCCAAGATCTCGGACAGGGTGAAGGTTTCTTT. Based on the CDR3 plus reference TRBV14 and TRBJ1-1, the full variable domain is EAGVTQFPSHSVIEKGQTVTLRCDPISGHDNLYWYRRVMGKEIKFLLHFVKESKQDESGMPNNRFLAERTGGTYSTLKVQPAELEDSGVYFCASSQDLGQGEGFFGQGTRLTVV.

V is TRBV14 and J is TRBJ2-3; 7 positions agree with TRBD2. Germline CDR1 reads SGHDN; CDR2 reads FVKESK. This CDR3 region has 16 residues. V shed 4 bases, J shed 1 base, and the junction held 8 bases outside the gene matches. This chain's CDR3 is CASSPSSGKGTDTQYF. The DNA for the CDR3 is TGTGCCAGCAGCCCATCAAGCGGGAAGGGCACAGATACGCAGTATTTT.